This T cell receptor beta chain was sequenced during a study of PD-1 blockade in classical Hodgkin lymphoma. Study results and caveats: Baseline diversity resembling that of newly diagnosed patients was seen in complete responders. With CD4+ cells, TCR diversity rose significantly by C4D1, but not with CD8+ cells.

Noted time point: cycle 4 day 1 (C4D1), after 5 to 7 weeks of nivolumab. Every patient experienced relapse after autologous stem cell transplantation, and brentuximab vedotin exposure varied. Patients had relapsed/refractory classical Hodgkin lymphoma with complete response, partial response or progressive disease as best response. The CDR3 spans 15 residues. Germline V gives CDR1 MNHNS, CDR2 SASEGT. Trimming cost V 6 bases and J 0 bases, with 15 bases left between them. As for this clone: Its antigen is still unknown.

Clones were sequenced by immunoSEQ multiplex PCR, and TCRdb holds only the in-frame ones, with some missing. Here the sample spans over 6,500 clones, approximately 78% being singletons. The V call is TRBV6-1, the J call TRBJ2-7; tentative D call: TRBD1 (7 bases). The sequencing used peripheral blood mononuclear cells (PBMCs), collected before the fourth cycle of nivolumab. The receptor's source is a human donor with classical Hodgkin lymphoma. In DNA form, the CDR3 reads TGTGCCAGCAGGCAGGGGGGTTCTAGCTCCTACGAGCAGTACTTC. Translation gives CASRQGGSSSYEQYF.